This T cell receptor (beta chain) was captured in a study of blood T cell repertoires in COVID-19. About the research overall: Samples came from the United States, Italy and Spain, spanning acute and convalescent COVID-19. T cells, B-cell-depleted T cells, or PBMCs supplied cDNA or gDNA.

Original handling: Amplifying reference gene primers gave estimates of nucleated cell counts. Clones were read by immunoSEQ multiplex PCR, and TCRdb kept only the in-frame ones, dropping some. V and J calls and clone size are given by that table; D and trimming were obtained from the DNA. This table has 130,000 to 150,000 clones, around 82% appearing once. Germline V gives CDR1 KGHSH, CDR2 LQKENI. This CDR3 comprises 14 residues. Losses at the gene ends were 2 bases for V and 3 bases for J; bases not matched to a gene: 3. The chain has TRBV18 and TRBJ1-2; 7 bases fit TRBD1. Material for sequencing was peripheral blood. The source of this sequence is a man aged 55 to 70 with active or convalescent COVID-19. CDR3 DNA: TGTGCCAGCTCACCAGTCAGGGGGGACTATGGCTACACCTTC. Amino acids: CASSPVRGDYGYTF. Full variable domain (remainder filled in from reference TRBV18 and TRBJ1-2): NAGVMQNPRHLVRRRGQEARLRCSPMKGHSHVYWYRQLPEEGLKFMVYLQKENIIDESGMPKERFSAEFPKEGPSILRIQQVVRGDSAAYFCASSPVRGDYGYTFGSGTRLTVV.